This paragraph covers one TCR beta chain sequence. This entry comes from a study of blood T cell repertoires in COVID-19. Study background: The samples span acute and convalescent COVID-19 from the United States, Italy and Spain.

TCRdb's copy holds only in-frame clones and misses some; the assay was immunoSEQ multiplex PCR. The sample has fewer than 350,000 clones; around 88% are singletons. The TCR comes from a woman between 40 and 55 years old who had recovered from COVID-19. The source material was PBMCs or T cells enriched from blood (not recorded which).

CDR3 DNA: TGTGCCAGCAGTCCTACCCTTCTGAGGGACGAGCAGTACTTC. It yields the protein CASSPTLLRDEQYF. This rearrangement joins TRBV28 to TRBJ2-7, with D perhaps TRBD2 (5 bases). From germline, CDR1 is MDHEN and CDR2 SYDVKM. The CDR3 has 14 residues. V dropped 5 bases and J dropped 5 bases, with 16 bases sitting between them. The full variable domain, in which reference TRBV28 and TRBJ2-7 provide the parts outside the CDR3, is DVKVTQSSRYLVKRTGEKVFLECVQDMDHENMFWYRQDPGLGLRLIYFSYDVKMKEKGDIPEGYSVSREKKERFSLILESASTNQTSMYLCASSPTLLRDEQYFGPGTRLTVT.